Below, 18 T cell receptor beta chains from the same sample are listed, as sequenced in a study of blood T cell repertoires in COVID-19. Using immunoSEQ multiplex PCR, the repertoire was profiled, and TCRdb retains in-frame clones only, with some absent. The repertoire holds some 320,000 clones, with 75% to 90% as singletons. What was sequenced was PBMCs or T cells enriched from blood (not recorded which). The receptor source for this set is a woman in her 30s who had been exposed to COVID-19.

V and J are TRBV12-5 and TRBJ2-1; TRBD2 matches 8 bases. V trimming: 7 bases; J trimming: 0 bases; junction bases outside the gene matches: 5. Looked up from germline, CDR1 is LGHNT and CDR2 is FRNRAP. The CDR3 is made up of 15 amino acids. The CDR3 bases are TGTGCTAGTGCTATTAGCGGGGCCTCCTACAATGAGCAGTTCTTC. Translation: CASAISGASYNEQFF.

The chain combines TRBV27 with TRBJ2-1; tentative D call: TRBD1 (6 bases). V lost 3 bases to trimming and J lost 8 bases, with 14 bases between them. The CDR3 length is 14 residues. The germline V gene encodes CDR1 MNHEY and CDR2 SMNVEV (reference sequence). The CDR3 loop reads CASSLGAINHEQFF. The CDR3 region has the DNA TGTGCCAGCAGTTTGGGGGCGATCAACCATGAGCAGTTCTTC.

The chain joins TRBV2 to TRBJ1-1; tentative D call: TRBD1 (5 bases). This CDR3 is 12 amino acids long. From germline, CDR1 is SNHLY and CDR2 FYNNEI. V was clipped by 10 bases and J by 2 bases, with 11 bases between them. The CDR3 DNA reads TGTGCCATACGAGACAGAAACACTGAAGCTTTCTTT. Translation gives CAIRDRNTEAFF.

The V call is TRBV10-1, the J call TRBJ1-5; perhaps TRBD1 as D (6 bases). Trimming stripped 2 bases from V and 4 bases from J, with 6 bases between. Germline V gene data show CDR1 as WNHNN and CDR2 as SYGVQD (reference sequence). This CDR3 contains 13 residues. The CDR3 protein is CASSETGNQPQHF. The DNA of the CDR3 is TGCGCCAGCAGTGAGACAGGGAATCAGCCCCAGCATTTT.

This clone has a handful of counts. The V gene is TRBV30, the J gene TRBJ1-5; D remains ambiguous. This CDR3 has 12 residues. The germline CDR1 and CDR2 sequences are GTSNPN and SVGIG (reference sequence). Trimming shortened V by 5 bases and J by 4 bases, and 9 bases separated the two germline ends. This CDR3 is CAWGYTNQPQHF. CDR3 nucleotides: TGTGCCTGGGGTTATACAAATCAGCCCCAGCATTTT.

This clone was seen a handful of times. The chain is built from TRBV7-3 and TRBJ2-2; 10 bases line up with TRBD2. This CDR3 has 15 residues. Germline loops: CDR1 SGHTA, CDR2 FQGTGA. Trimming cost V 5 bases and J 6 bases; bases outside gene matches: 6. The CDR3 sequence is CASSPLAGASGELFF. The CDR3 nucleotides read TGTGCCAGCAGCCCCCTAGCGGGAGCTTCCGGGGAGCTGTTTTTT.

In regard to this clone: Other nucleotide sequences in the sample specify the same CDR3. CDR3 nucleotide sequence: TGTGCCAGCAGCCCAGGGCAGGGAAATTCACCCCTCCACTTT. This codes for CASSPGQGNSPLHF. The chain links TRBV28 to TRBJ1-6, with D possibly TRBD1 on 5 matching bases. V lost 6 bases and J lost 7, with 13 bases in between. The germline CDR1 and CDR2 sequences are MDHEN and SYDVKM. This CDR3 has 14 residues.

This clone was recorded once. The J gene is TRBJ1-5, the V gene TRBV24-1; 11 nucleotides agree with TRBD1. V gave up 7 bases and J gave up 11 bases; unmatched junction bases: 9. Looked up from germline, CDR1 is KGHDR and CDR2 is SFDVKD. This CDR3 is built from 14 residues. The CDR3 region has the DNA TGTGCCACCAGCGACGGACAGGGGGCCGAAGCCCAGCATTTT. Translation gives CATSDGQGAEAQHF.

The chain uses TRBV3-1 (or the pseudogene TRBV3-2) and TRBJ1-2, with D possibly being TRBD1 (5 bases). Trimming left V 2 bases short and J 2 bases short, with 12 bases between. CDR1 and CDR2 (germline): LGHDT, YNNKEL (reference sequence). The CDR3 has 15 residues. CDR3 region: CASSQLLGGNYGYTF. CDR3 in DNA: TGTGCCAGCAGCCAACTTCTTGGGGGGAACTATGGCTACACCTTC.

The chain is built from TRBV4-3 and TRBJ2-7, with D perhaps matching TRBD1 (6 bases). Germline loops: CDR1 LGHNA, CDR2 YSLEER. The CDR3 consists of 13 residues. Trimming took off 3 bases at V and 4 bases at J, with 10 bases between the two ends. CDR3 amino acids: CASSQGTGYEQYF. In DNA form, the CDR3 reads TGCGCCAGCAGCCAGGGAACAGGGTACGAGCAGTACTTC.

The genes are TRBV5-5 and TRBJ2-7; perhaps TRBD1 as D (6 bases). The CDR3 sequence is 16 residues long. V was pared by 4 bases and J by 0 bases, with 17 bases between. Looked up from germline, CDR1 is SGHKS and CDR2 is YYEKEE (reference sequence). The CDR3 protein is CASSRTQQGYSYEQYF. The CDR3 bases are TGTGCCAGCAGCCGGACCCAACAGGGATACTCCTACGAGCAGTACTTC.

The J gene is TRBJ2-2, the V gene TRBV11-3, with a possible D match to TRBD2 (5 bases). The germline CDR1 and CDR2 sequences are SGHNT and YENEEA. The CDR3 sequence is 16 residues long. Trimming cost V 4 bases and J 4 bases, with 16 bases left between them. CDR3 DNA: TGTGCCAGCAGCTCGCCATTACTAGAGTTCACCGGGGAGCTGTTTTTT. Amino acids: CASSSPLLEFTGELFF.

The V and J genes are TRBV4-3 and TRBJ1-2; 7 bases are a match to TRBD1. Germline trimming cut 0 bases from V and 3 bases from J; bases unmatched to any gene: 4. Germline CDR1 and CDR2: LGHNA and YSLEER. The CDR3 totals 15 residues. In DNA, the CDR3 is TGCGCCAGCAGCCAAGATCCCACAGGGGACTATGGCTACACCTTC. Translating gives CASSQDPTGDYGYTF.

The V gene is TRBV7-9, the J gene TRBJ1-5; D ambiguous. Germline CDR1 reads SEHNR; CDR2 reads FQNEAQ (reference sequence). This CDR3 region has 15 residues. V lost 5 bases and J lost 5, with 16 bases in between. CDR3 sequence reads: CASSPYPSEDQPQHF. The CDR3, as DNA: TGTGCCAGCAGCCCTTACCCGAGCGAGGATCAGCCCCAGCATTTT.

The V gene is TRBV7-9, the J gene TRBJ1-4; D is possibly TRBD1 (5 bases). The ends were cut back, 8 bases at V and 1 base at J, with 14 bases in the middle. This CDR3 contains 15 residues. The germline CDR1 and CDR2 sequences are SEHNR and FQNEAQ (reference sequence). The CDR3 nucleotides are TGTGCCAGCTGTGACTGGGGCGGAACTAATGAAAAACTGTTTTTT. It yields the protein CASCDWGGTNEKLFF.

The genes are TRBV6-5 and TRBJ1-6; 9 nucleotides agree with TRBD1. Germline V gene data show CDR1 as MNHEY and CDR2 as SVGAGI. The CDR3 consists of 15 residues. Trimming at V came to 2 bases and at J to 7 bases, leaving 3 bases not matched to a gene. The CDR3 DNA follows: TGTGCCAGCAGTTACGAGGGACAGGGAAATTCACCCCTCCACTTT. Its protein product is CASSYEGQGNSPLHF.

This clone was observed a few times. This chain joins TRBV29-1 and TRBJ1-2; D is possibly TRBD1 (5 bases). Germline CDR1 SQVTM, CDR2 ANQGSEA. This CDR3 has 13 amino acids. The V gene lost 6 bases and the J gene lost 2 bases, with 13 bases spanning the gap. CDR3: CSVSGNFNYGYTF. As DNA, the CDR3 is TGCAGCGTCTCAGGGAACTTCAACTATGGCTACACCTTC.

V and J are TRBV28 and TRBJ1-2; possibly TRBD1 for D (6 bases). Germline V gives CDR1 MDHEN, CDR2 SYDVKM. V was trimmed by 5 bases and J by 4 bases, leaving 14 bases between them. The length of the CDR3 is 14 residues. CDR3 sequence: CASSLGGRSYGYTF. CDR3 bases: TGTGCCAGCAGTCTTGGGGGCCGGAGCTATGGCTACACCTTC.